Sequencing of this TCR beta chain was carried out in a study of blood T cell repertoires in COVID-19. Study overall: COVID-19 samples collected from the United States, Italy and Spain covered acute and convalescent phases. T cells, B-cell-depleted T cells, or PBMCs supplied cDNA or gDNA.

Original methodology: The authors estimated nucleated cell counts from reference gene primer amplification. Measured with immunoSEQ multiplex PCR; TCRdb has only the in-frame clones, and not every one. V, J and clone size derive from that table, while D and trimming were established from the DNA sequence. The sample shows fewer than 20,000 clones, 87% of them seen only once. The TCR was taken from a human donor in a cohort sampled during active COVID-19. The donor label of this sample is uncertain. Sequences were obtained from peripheral blood.

As DNA, the CDR3 is TGCGCCAGGAAGGGACGGGAGACAGCCTATGAGCAGTTCTTC. Translation gives CARKGRETAYEQFF. The chain recombines TRBV10-1 with TRBJ2-1, with TRBD2 as a possible D gene (6 bases). CDR1 WNHNN and CDR2 SYGVQD come from the germline V gene (reference sequence). The CDR3 loop spans 14 amino acids. The V end lost 9 bases, the J end lost 8 bases, and 20 bases lay between the germline ends.